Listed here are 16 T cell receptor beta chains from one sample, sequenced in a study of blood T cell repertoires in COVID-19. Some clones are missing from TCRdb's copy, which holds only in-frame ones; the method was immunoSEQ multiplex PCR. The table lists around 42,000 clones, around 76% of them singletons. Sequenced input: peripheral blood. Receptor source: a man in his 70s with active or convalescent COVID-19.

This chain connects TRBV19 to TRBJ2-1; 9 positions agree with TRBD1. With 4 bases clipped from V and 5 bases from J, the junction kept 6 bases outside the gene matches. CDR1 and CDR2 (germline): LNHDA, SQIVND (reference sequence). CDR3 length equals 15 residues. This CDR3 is CASSRGQGGDNEQFF. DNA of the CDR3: TGTGCCAGTAGTAGGGGACAGGGCGGAGACAATGAGCAGTTCTTC.

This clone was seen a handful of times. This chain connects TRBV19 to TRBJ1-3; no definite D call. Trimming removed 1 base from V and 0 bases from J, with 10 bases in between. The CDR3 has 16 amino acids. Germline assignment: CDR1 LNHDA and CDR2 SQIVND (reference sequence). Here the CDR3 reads CASSIVGRDSGNTIYF. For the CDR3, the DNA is TGTGCCAGTAGTATAGTCGGGAGAGACTCTGGAAACACCATATATTTT.

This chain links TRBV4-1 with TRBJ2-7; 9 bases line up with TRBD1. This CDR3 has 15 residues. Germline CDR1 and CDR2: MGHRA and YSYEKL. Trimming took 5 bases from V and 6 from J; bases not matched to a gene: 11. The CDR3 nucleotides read TGCGCCAGCAGCGCCCGGACAGGGGACCTCTCCGAGCAGTACTTC. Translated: CASSARTGDLSEQYF.

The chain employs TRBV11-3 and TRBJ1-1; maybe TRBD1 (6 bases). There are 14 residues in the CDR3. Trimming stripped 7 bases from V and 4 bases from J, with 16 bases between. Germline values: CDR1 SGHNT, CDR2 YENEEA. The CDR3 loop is CASTLDGGLTEAFF. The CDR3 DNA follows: TGTGCCAGCACCCTGGACGGGGGGCTCACTGAAGCTTTCTTT.

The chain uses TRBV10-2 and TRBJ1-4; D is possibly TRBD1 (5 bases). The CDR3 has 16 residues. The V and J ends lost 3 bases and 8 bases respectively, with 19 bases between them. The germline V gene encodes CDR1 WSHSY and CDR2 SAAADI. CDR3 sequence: CASSDHGLGGEEKLFF. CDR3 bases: TGCGCCAGCAGTGACCACGGCCTCGGGGGTGAAGAAAAACTGTTTTTT.

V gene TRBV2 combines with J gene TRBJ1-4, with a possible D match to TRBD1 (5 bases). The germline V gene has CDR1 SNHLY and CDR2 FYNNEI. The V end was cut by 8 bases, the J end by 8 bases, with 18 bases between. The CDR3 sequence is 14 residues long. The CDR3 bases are TGTGCCAGCTATCTCGGGGGTTTGGAAGAAAAACTGTTTTTT. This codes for CASYLGGLEEKLFF.

This CDR3 reads CASSHHYGYTF. The CDR3 DNA reads TGTGCCAGCAGCCATCACTATGGCTACACCTTC. The chain couples TRBV7-2 to TRBJ1-2; D remains ambiguous. The CDR3 runs 11 residues. Per the germline V gene, CDR1 is SGHTA and CDR2 is FQGNSA. V lost 5 bases and J lost 3, with 4 bases in between. Based on the CDR3 plus reference TRBV7-2 and TRBJ1-2, the full variable domain is GAGVSQSPSNKVTEKGKDVELRCDPISGHTALYWYRQSLGQGLEFLIYFQGNSAPDKSGLPSDRFSAERTGGSVSTLTIQRTQQEDSAVYLCASSHHYGYTFGSGTRLTVV.

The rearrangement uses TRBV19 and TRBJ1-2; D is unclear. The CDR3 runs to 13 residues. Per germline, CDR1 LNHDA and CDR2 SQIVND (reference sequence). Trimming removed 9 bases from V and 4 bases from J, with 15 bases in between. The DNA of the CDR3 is TGTGCCAGCGTACCGGACGGAGGCTATGGCTACACCTTC. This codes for CASVPDGGYGYTF.

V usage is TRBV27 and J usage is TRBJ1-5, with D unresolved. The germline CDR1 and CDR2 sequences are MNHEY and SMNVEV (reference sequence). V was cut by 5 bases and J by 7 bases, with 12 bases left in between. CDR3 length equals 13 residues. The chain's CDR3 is CASSNTRYQPQHF. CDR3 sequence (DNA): TGTGCCAGCAGTAATACCAGGTACCAGCCCCAGCATTTT.

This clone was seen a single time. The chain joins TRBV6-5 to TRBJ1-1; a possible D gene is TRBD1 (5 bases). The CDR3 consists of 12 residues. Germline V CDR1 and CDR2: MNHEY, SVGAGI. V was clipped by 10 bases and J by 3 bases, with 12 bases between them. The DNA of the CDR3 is TGTGCCACCCCGGGGGATTACACTGAAGCTTTCTTT. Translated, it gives CATPGDYTEAFF.

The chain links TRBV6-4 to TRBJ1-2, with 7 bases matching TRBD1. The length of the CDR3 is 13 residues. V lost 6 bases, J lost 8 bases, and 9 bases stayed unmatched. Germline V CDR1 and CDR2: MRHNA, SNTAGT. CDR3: CASRATGDWGYTF. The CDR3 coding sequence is TGTGCCAGCAGGGCTACAGGGGATTGGGGCTACACCTTC.

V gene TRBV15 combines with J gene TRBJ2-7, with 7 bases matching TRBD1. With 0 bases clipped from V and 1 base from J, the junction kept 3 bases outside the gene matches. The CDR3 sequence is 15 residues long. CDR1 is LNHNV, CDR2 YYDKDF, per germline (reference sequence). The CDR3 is CATSRDMDRSYEQYF. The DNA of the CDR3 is TGTGCCACCAGCAGAGATATGGACAGGTCCTACGAGCAGTACTTC.

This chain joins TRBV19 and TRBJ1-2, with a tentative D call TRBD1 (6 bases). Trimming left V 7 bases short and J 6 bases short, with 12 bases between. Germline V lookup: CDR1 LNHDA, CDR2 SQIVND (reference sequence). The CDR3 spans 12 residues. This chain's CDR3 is CASTMWGHGYTF. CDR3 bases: TGTGCCAGTACCATGTGGGGGCATGGCTACACCTTC.

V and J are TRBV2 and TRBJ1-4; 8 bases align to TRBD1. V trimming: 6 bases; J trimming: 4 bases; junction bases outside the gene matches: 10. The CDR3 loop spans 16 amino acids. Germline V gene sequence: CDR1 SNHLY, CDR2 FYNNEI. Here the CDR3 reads CASSPLPGQDNEKLFF. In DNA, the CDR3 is TGTGCCAGCAGCCCCTTACCGGGACAGGATAATGAAAAACTGTTTTTT.

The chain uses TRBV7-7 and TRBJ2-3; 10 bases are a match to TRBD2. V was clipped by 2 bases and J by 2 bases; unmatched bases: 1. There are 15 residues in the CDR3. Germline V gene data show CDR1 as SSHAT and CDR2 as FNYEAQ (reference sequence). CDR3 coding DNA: TGTGCCAGCAGCTTAACTAGCGGGGCCACAGATACGCAGTATTTT. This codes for CASSLTSGATDTQYF.

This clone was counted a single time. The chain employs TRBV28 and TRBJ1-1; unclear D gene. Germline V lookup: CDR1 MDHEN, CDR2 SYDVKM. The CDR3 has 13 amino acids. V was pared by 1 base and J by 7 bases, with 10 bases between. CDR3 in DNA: TGTGCCAGCAGTTTATTCGAACAGCTTGAAGCTTTCTTT. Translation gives CASSLFEQLEAFF. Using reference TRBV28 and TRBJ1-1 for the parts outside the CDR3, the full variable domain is DVKVTQSSRYLVKRTGEKVFLECVQDMDHENMFWYRQDPGLGLRLIYFSYDVKMKEKGDIPEGYSVSREKKERFSLILESASTNQTSMYLCASSLFEQLEAFFGQGTRLTVV.